The 20 T cell receptor delta chains below all came from one sample that was sequenced in a study of human gamma delta and Vdelta1 T cells. TCRdb repeated clone calling on the PCR reads with CATT. Of roughly 6,700 delta-chain clones in the sample, approximately 40% are singletons; the top ten hold roughly 6.4%. No antigen has been assigned to these receptors. The sequencing input was Vdelta1 gamma-delta T cells from blood grown in culture (DOT cells). Source of these receptors: a human donor in good health.

The gene calls are TRDV1 and TRDJ1, with TRDD3 identical over 9 bases. V shed 3 bases and J 3 bases; nucleotides not matched to a gene: 26. Germline assignment: CDR1 TSWWSYY and CDR2 QGS. The CDR3 has 22 amino acids. CDR3: CALGDPMPYRGILERAADKLIF. The DNA for the CDR3 is TGTGCTCTTGGGGACCCGATGCCCTACCGGGGGATACTCGAACGGGCGGCCGATAAACTCATCTTT.

This clone was seen only a few times. The V call is TRDV1, the J call TRDJ1; 9 nucleotides line up with TRDD2. CDR1 and CDR2 (germline): TSWWSYY, QGS. Unmatched junction bases numbered 12, after V lost 1 base and J lost 0 bases. This CDR3 contains 19 residues. The DNA of the CDR3 is TGTGCTCTTGGGGAACCCTTCCTACTTCAACTGGGGCACACCGATAAACTCATCTTT. Amino acids: CALGEPFLLQLGHTDKLIF.

By frequency in the sample, this clone is medium-sized (0.01 to 0.1%). The chain links TRDV1 to TRDJ1; 7 positions agree with TRDD2. CDR1 TSWWSYY and CDR2 QGS come from the germline V gene. The ends lost 5 bases at V and 11 bases at J; junction bases unmatched: 20. The CDR3 covers 16 residues. This chain's CDR3 is CALGRLPSRGTSGLIF. For the CDR3, the DNA is TGTGCTCTTGGGCGCCTTCCTTCTCGGGGAACCTCGGGGCTCATCTTT.

This clone is labeled as medium-sized. The V call is TRDV1, the J call TRDJ1; 9 nucleotides line up with TRDD3. The CDR3 contains 24 residues. Germline V gene data show CDR1 as TSWWSYY and CDR2 as QGS. Trimming cost V 5 bases and J 0 bases; bases outside gene matches: 31. The DNA of the CDR3 is TGTGCTCTTGGGACACCTAGGGAATCAAGTACTGGGGGACCCCCCGGGAAGTACACCGATAAACTCATCTTT. This codes for CALGTPRESSTGGPPGKYTDKLIF.

This clone was picked up a small number of times. J is TRDJ1 and V is TRDV1, with 9 bases aligning to TRDD2. The CDR3 runs 22 residues. The germline V gene encodes CDR1 TSWWSYY and CDR2 QGS. V dropped 2 bases and J dropped 0; count of bases not matched to a gene: 22. The chain's CDR3 is CALGEAAFLRGGGPSYTDKLIF. For the CDR3, the DNA is TGTGCTCTTGGGGAAGCCGCCTTCCTACGGGGTGGAGGGCCTTCCTACACCGATAAACTCATCTTT.

In this sample, this clone turned up a few times. The chain recombines TRDV1 with TRDJ2; D unclear. V shed 1 base and J shed 4 bases, with 22 bases lying between them. Looked up from germline, CDR1 is TSWWSYY and CDR2 is QGS. This CDR3 spans 19 amino acids. In DNA, the CDR3 is TGTGCTCTTGGGGAACCACGCGGACGGGGCGGACGAGGGACAGCACAACTCTTCTTT. It codes for CALGEPRGRGGRGTAQLFF.

This rearrangement joins TRDV1 to TRDJ1; 11 positions agree with TRDD3. This CDR3 contains 19 residues. Germline CDR1 is TSWWSYY and CDR2 is QGS. The ends lost 3 bases at V and 4 bases at J; junction bases unmatched: 16. The CDR3 nucleotides are TGTGCTCTTGGGGATCCATTGGATGAACTGGGGGATAAGAACGATAAACTCATCTTT. This translates into CALGDPLDELGDKNDKLIF.

This clone qualifies as medium-sized. This sequence joins TRDV1 and TRDJ1; 9 positions match TRDD3. Looked up from germline, CDR1 is TSWWSYY and CDR2 is QGS. This CDR3 is 20 amino acids long. V dropped 2 bases and J dropped 4; count of bases not matched to a gene: 20. Here the CDR3 reads CALGEIEYRVGDREGDKLIF. For the CDR3, the DNA is TGTGCTCTTGGGGAAATCGAGTACCGAGTGGGGGATAGGGAGGGCGATAAACTCATCTTT.

Worth noting for this clone: A read error is likely here: a far larger clone is one base away. This sample also contains other DNA sequences that code for the same CDR3. The V call is TRDV1, the J call TRDJ1; 11 nucleotides match TRDD3. The CDR3 runs 22 residues. V shed 2 bases, J shed 0 bases, and the junction held 20 bases outside the gene matches. CDR1 and CDR2 from the germline V gene are TSWWSYY and QGS. CDR3 sequence reads: CALGEAPFLRNWGISDTDKLIF. In DNA, the CDR3 is TGTGCTCTTGGGGAAGCCCCCTTCCTTCGAAACTGGGGGATATCGGACACCGATAAACTCATCTTT.

The rearrangement uses TRDV1 and TRDJ1; a possible D gene is TRDD3 (10 bases). Germline CDR1 and CDR2: TSWWSYY and QGS. V was shortened by 1 base and J by 4 bases, with 40 bases between the two germline ends. CDR3 size: 24 residues. The CDR3 spells CALGEPEWEWAFLRLGDTIDKLIF. The CDR3 nucleotides are TGTGCTCTTGGGGAACCGGAGTGGGAGTGGGCCTTCCTACGATTGGGGGATACCATCGATAAACTCATCTTT.

The chain employs TRDV1 and TRDJ1, with TRDD3 matching 9 bases. Germline loops: CDR1 TSWWSYY, CDR2 QGS. This CDR3 region has 20 residues. V lost 0 bases, J lost 4 bases, and 18 bases stayed unmatched. CDR3 loop: CALGELRSLTRRGGYDKLIF. CDR3 sequence (DNA): TGTGCTCTTGGGGAACTACGCTCCTTGACGAGACGTGGGGGATACGATAAACTCATCTTT.

J is TRDJ1 and V is TRDV1, with D possibly TRDD2 on 5 matching bases. The CDR3 sequence is 15 residues long. V was clipped by 1 base and J by 2 bases, with 11 bases between them. Germline lookup yields CDR1 TSWWSYY and CDR2 QGS. The CDR3 DNA follows: TGTGCTCTTGGGGAACCCCGCTTCCGGACCGATAAACTCATCTTT. Translated, it gives CALGEPRFRTDKLIF.

The J gene is TRDJ1, the V gene TRDV1, with 10 positions matching TRDD3. Trimming took 3 bases from V and 0 from J; bases not matched to a gene: 19. Germline assignment: CDR1 TSWWSYY and CDR2 QGS. The CDR3 length is 21 residues. CDR3 sequence: CALGEESDFVATGGYTDKLIF. In DNA, the CDR3 is TGTGCTCTTGGGGAGGAATCCGACTTCGTCGCTACTGGGGGATACACCGATAAACTCATCTTT.

V and J are TRDV1 and TRDJ1, with 13 bases lining up with TRDD3. Germline values: CDR1 TSWWSYY, CDR2 QGS. V lost 5 bases to trimming and J lost 7 bases; unmatched junction nucleotides: 31. CDR3 size: 23 residues. The CDR3 DNA follows: TGTGCTCTTGGGAACCGCTTCTCCTACTTACTGGGGGATACGCGTATCCCGGGTGGTAAACTCATCTTT. Translated: CALGNRFSYLLGDTRIPGGKLIF.

The chain has TRDV1 and TRDJ1; 13 nucleotides agree with TRDD3. CDR3 length: 24 amino acids. Looked up from germline, CDR1 is TSWWSYY and CDR2 is QGS. V lost 1 base and J lost 0; bases outside the gene matches: 23. The CDR3 is CALGEPNPMGVYWGIRNNTDKLIF. For the CDR3, the DNA is TGTGCTCTTGGGGAACCCAATCCTATGGGGGTTTACTGGGGGATACGCAACAACACCGATAAACTCATCTTT.

This chain links TRDV1 with TRDJ2; TRDD3 matches at 10 bases. The germline gives CDR1 TSWWSYY, CDR2 QGS. The CDR3 sequence is 19 residues long. Germline trimming cut 0 bases from V and 3 bases from J; bases unmatched to any gene: 10. The chain's CDR3 is CALGELGGTGGFLTAQLFF. Written as DNA, the CDR3 is TGTGCTCTTGGGGAACTGGGCGGGACTGGGGGATTCCTGACAGCACAACTCTTCTTT.

The chain links TRDV1 to TRDJ1; 9 positions agree with TRDD3. Per the germline V gene, CDR1 is TSWWSYY and CDR2 is QGS. The CDR3 extends over 22 amino acids. V lost 4 bases, J lost 0 bases, and 24 bases stayed unmatched. CDR3 nucleotides: TGTGCTCTTGGGGTTTGGGGACAAACGCCGGTGGGGGGATACCGGTACACCGATAAACTCATCTTT. It yields the protein CALGVWGQTPVGGYRYTDKLIF.

This clone has only a few counts. This sequence joins TRDV1 and TRDJ1; a weak D match, TRDD2 (9 bases). The V gene lost 4 bases and the J gene lost 7 bases, with 37 bases spanning the gap. Looked up from germline, CDR1 is TSWWSYY and CDR2 is QGS. The CDR3 spans 21 residues. In DNA, the CDR3 is TGTGCTCTTGGGGTTACTTCCTTCCTACCCGTTGGTGGGGGATTCTACGCTAAACTCATCTTT. This translates into CALGVTSFLPVGGGFYAKLIF.

This chain joins TRDV1 and TRDJ1, with 10 nucleotides matching TRDD3. With 0 bases clipped from V and 0 bases from J, the junction kept 25 bases outside the gene matches. In germline, CDR1 is TSWWSYY, CDR2 QGS. The CDR3 contains 24 residues. The CDR3 loop is CALGELKFWALDRGIRAYTDKLIF. In DNA form, the CDR3 reads TGTGCTCTTGGGGAACTTAAGTTCTGGGCCCTCGACCGGGGGATACGCGCCTACACCGATAAACTCATCTTT.

Comments on this clone: Other DNA sequences in the sample encode the same CDR3. The chain carries TRDV1 and TRDJ1; possibly TRDD3 for D (6 bases). V lost 0 bases, J lost 0 bases, and 20 bases lay in between. CDR3 length: 19 residues. Germline values: CDR1 TSWWSYY, CDR2 QGS. CDR3 nucleotides: TGTGCTCTTGGGGAACTTGGGGCTCCTTGGGGGCATTACACCGATAAACTCATCTTT. This codes for CALGELGAPWGHYTDKLIF.